A single sample is the source of the 25 T cell receptor beta chains below, sequenced in a study of blood T cell repertoires in COVID-19 (dated by TCRdb to about 2020). The method was the immunoSEQ multiplex PCR assay. As stored in TCRdb, this immuneACCESS dataset retains in-frame rearrangements with V and J assigned. A fraction of the clones does not appear; measured against another copy, unresolved V genes explain less than half of the discrepancy, and the remainder lacks a known reason. This sample lists about 300,000 clones; roughly 86% were detected once. Of the sample, just under 9.5% is held by the ten largest clones. The sequenced sample consisted of peripheral blood. These receptor sequences come from a man aged 18 to 35 with active or convalescent COVID-19.

V is TRBV11-2 and J is TRBJ2-1, with D possibly matching TRBD2 (6 bases). The CDR3 runs to 14 residues. Trimming removed 10 bases at V and 5 bases at J, with 18 bases between. Germline V gives CDR1 SGHAT, CDR2 FQNNGV. The CDR3 is CATFTPGDHNEQFF. DNA for the CDR3: TGTGCCACCTTCACGCCGGGGGATCACAATGAGCAGTTCTTC.

In DNA, the CDR3 is TGTGCCAGCAGTTACCGGGGGGGCCGGGGGGATACGCAGTATTTT. This encodes CASSYRGGRGDTQYF. The V and J genes are TRBV6-5 and TRBJ2-3; TRBD2 aligns across 8 bases. CDR3 length: 15 residues. After removal of 2 bases from V and 6 bases from J, the junction contained 7 bases not matched to a gene. Germline values: CDR1 MNHEY, CDR2 SVGAGI.

This clone was picked up a small number of times. The rearrangement uses TRBV5-6 and TRBJ2-2; 9 bases align to TRBD1. The germline V gene encodes CDR1 SGHDT and CDR2 YYEEEE. V shed 2 bases, J shed 5 bases, and the junction held 4 bases outside the gene matches. CDR3 size: 15 residues. CDR3 sequence: CASSFGTGPTGELFF. The CDR3 nucleotides are TGTGCCAGCAGCTTCGGGACAGGGCCAACCGGGGAGCTGTTTTTT.

This chain connects TRBV18 to TRBJ1-1; D unclear. V was clipped by 2 bases and J by 2 bases, with 3 bases between them. CDR1 and CDR2 from the germline V gene are KGHSH and LQKENI. This CDR3 is 12 amino acids long. CDR3 in amino acids: CASSPLNTEAFF. The DNA for the CDR3 is TGTGCCAGCTCACCATTAAACACTGAAGCTTTCTTT.

The chain joins TRBV6-4 to TRBJ2-3, with D hard to call. This CDR3 region has 14 residues. Germline CDR1 is MRHNA and CDR2 is SNTAGT. The germline V and J ends were trimmed by 4 bases and 4 bases, with 12 bases remaining between them. CDR3 DNA: TGTGCCAGCAGTGTTTCCCCAGAGGCAGATACGCAGTATTTT. The encoded protein is CASSVSPEADTQYF.

The chain is built from TRBV5-6 and TRBJ2-7, with 9 bases lining up with TRBD2. The CDR3 contains 14 residues. Germline trimming cut 4 bases from V and 5 bases from J; bases unmatched to any gene: 7. Germline CDR1 SGHDT, CDR2 YYEEEE. The CDR3 reads CASSRWSGGNEQYF. Written as DNA, the CDR3 is TGTGCCAGCAGCCGCTGGAGCGGGGGGAACGAGCAGTACTTC.

This clone was counted once. The chain links TRBV9 to TRBJ2-3, with a possible D match to TRBD2 (7 bases). CDR3 length equals 15 residues. From germline, CDR1 is SGDLS and CDR2 YYNGEE. The V and J ends lost 3 bases and 2 bases respectively, with 13 bases between them. The CDR3 loop reads CASSEGGTLTDTQYF. The DNA of the CDR3 is TGTGCCAGCAGCGAGGGGGGGACCCTCACAGATACGCAGTATTTT. Filled out from reference TRBV9 and TRBJ2-3, the complete variable domain reads DSGVTQTPKHLITATGQRVTLRCSPRSGDLSVYWYQQSLDQGLQFLIQYYNGEERAKGNILERFSAQQFPDLHSELNLSSLELGDSALYFCASSEGGTLTDTQYFGPGTRLTVL.

V is TRBV3-1 (or the pseudogene TRBV3-2) and J is TRBJ1-1; TRBD1 is a possible D gene (5 bases). There are 13 residues in the CDR3. CDR1 and CDR2 from the germline V gene are LGHDT and YNNKEL (reference sequence). Trimming cost V 2 bases and J 11 bases, with 15 bases left between them. The CDR3 coding sequence is TGTGCCAGCAGCCAATTTCGGGGGAACGGGGCTTTCTTT. Residues: CASSQFRGNGAFF.

CDR3 nucleotide sequence: TGTGCCAGCTCGAGGACCGGGACACTAAACACCGGGGAGCTGTTTTTT. Residues: CASSRTGTLNTGELFF. This chain uses TRBV7-9 with TRBJ2-2, with D possibly matching TRBD1 (6 bases). This CDR3 is 16 amino acids long. The V end lost 8 bases, the J end lost 2 bases, and 18 bases lay between the germline ends. Looked up from germline, CDR1 is SEHNR and CDR2 is FQNEAQ (reference sequence).

The gene calls are TRBV19 and TRBJ2-7, with D tentatively TRBD1 (6 bases). The V end lost 5 bases, the J end lost 3 bases, and 14 bases lay between the germline ends. There are 14 residues in the CDR3. Per the germline V gene, CDR1 is LNHDA and CDR2 is SQIVND (reference sequence). CDR3 residues: CASSGRGPHYEQYF. The CDR3 DNA follows: TGTGCCAGTAGTGGCAGGGGACCCCACTACGAGCAGTACTTC.

This chain links TRBV11-2 with TRBJ2-7, with D tentatively TRBD1 (6 bases). V was clipped by 1 base and J by 3 bases, with 10 bases between them. This CDR3 contains 14 residues. Germline V gene data show CDR1 as SGHAT and CDR2 as FQNNGV. The CDR3 DNA is TGTGCCAGCAGCTTAGGTCAGGGGAACTACGAGCAGTACTTC. Its translation: CASSLGQGNYEQYF.

This chain links TRBV9 with TRBJ1-1; 8 nucleotides align to TRBD1. V shed 0 bases, J shed 4 bases, and the junction held 2 bases outside the gene matches. CDR1 and CDR2 from the germline V gene are SGDLS and YYNGEE. CDR3 size: 14 residues. The CDR3 loop reads CASSVGQGSTEAFF. CDR3 coding DNA: TGTGCCAGCAGCGTAGGACAGGGGTCCACTGAAGCTTTCTTT.

As concerns this clone: Mismatch with germline at one junction end may stem from a read error. This chain joins TRBV6-2 or TRBV6-3 and TRBJ2-7, with 9 bases lining up with TRBD1. This CDR3 has 14 amino acids. Per germline, CDR1 MNHEY and CDR2 SVGEGT. The CDR3: CASSWNTGTGRISF. CDR3 nucleotide sequence: TGTGCCAGCAGTTGGAACACCGGGACAGGGCGAATTAGTTTC.

The V call is TRBV24-1, the J call TRBJ1-3; no clear D. V lost 0 bases to trimming and J lost 2 bases, with 10 bases between them. The germline V gene has CDR1 KGHDR and CDR2 SFDVKD. The CDR3 has 16 residues. The CDR3 DNA is TGTGCCACCAGTGATTTGTGTGCTTACACTGGAAACACCATATATTTT. Amino acids: CATSDLCAYTGNTIYF.

The chain uses TRBV2 and TRBJ2-4; possible D gene TRBD1, 6 bases. V shed 8 bases and J shed 1 base, with 9 bases lying between them. Germline V gene lookup returns CDR1 SNHLY and CDR2 FYNNEI. The CDR3 runs 13 residues. This CDR3 is CASGGLAKNIQYF. The CDR3 DNA sequence: TGTGCCAGCGGGGGCCTGGCCAAAAACATTCAGTACTTC.

CDR3: CASSLTGEANIQYF. The CDR3 nucleotides are TGTGCCAGCAGCTTGACAGGGGAGGCAAACATTCAGTACTTC. The gene calls are TRBV5-4 and TRBJ2-4, with D perhaps TRBD1 (7 bases). The germline V and J ends were trimmed by 1 base and 6 bases, with 11 bases remaining between them. The germline gives CDR1 SGHNT, CDR2 YYREEE (reference sequence). The CDR3 is 14 residues long.

A note on this clone: A read error may explain this, as a much larger clone is one base away. This CDR3 is CASSTSGGTDTQYF. The CDR3, as DNA: TGTGCCAGCAGCACTAGCGGGGGCACAGATACGCAGTATTTT. The V gene is TRBV7-9, the J gene TRBJ2-3; 10 bases are shared with TRBD2. Per germline, CDR1 SEHNR and CDR2 FQNEAQ (reference sequence). The V and J ends lost 5 bases and 1 base, in that order; junction bases with no gene match: 0. The CDR3 is 14 amino acids. The variable domain in full, with the rest retrieved from reference TRBV7-9 and TRBJ2-3, is DTGVSQNPRHKITKRGQNVTFRCDPISEHNRLYWYRQTLGQGPEFLTYFQNEAQLEKSRLLSDRFSAERPKGSFSTLEIQRTEQGDSAMYLCASSTSGGTDTQYFGPGTRLTVL.

The chain uses TRBV29-1 and TRBJ2-7; tentative D call: TRBD1 (6 bases). The V end was cut by 0 bases, the J end by 1 base, with 13 bases between. The germline CDR1 and CDR2 sequences are SQVTM and ANQGSEA. This CDR3 spans 15 amino acids. The CDR3 coding sequence is TGCAGCGTTGAAGATGTGGGACAAGGGTCCTACGAGCAGTACTTC. Translating it yields CSVEDVGQGSYEQYF.

The chain is built from TRBV24-1 and TRBJ2-3; 10 bases fit TRBD2. With V trimmed by 4 bases and J by 2 bases, 5 bases remained unmatched. This CDR3 spans 16 amino acids. Germline values: CDR1 KGHDR, CDR2 SFDVKD. The CDR3 loop reads CATSDPSGGLTDTQYF. The CDR3 DNA reads TGTGCCACCAGTGACCCTAGCGGGGGACTCACAGATACGCAGTATTTT.

This chain's CDR3 is CASSERGGSQPQHF. The CDR3 nucleotides are TGTGCCAGCAGCGAGAGGGGGGGATCACAGCCCCAGCATTTT. The V and J genes are TRBV7-2 and TRBJ1-5; D perhaps matches TRBD1 (6 bases). The CDR3 has 14 amino acids. Per the germline V gene, CDR1 is SGHTA and CDR2 is FQGNSA. Trimming removed 5 bases at V and 7 bases at J, with 15 bases between.

The chain links TRBV21-1 to TRBJ2-7; the table names TRBD1, a call not compared with the DNA. TRBV21-1 constitutes a pseudogene. The CDR3 runs to 16 residues. The CDR3 sequence: CASSKGMAGAFYEQYF. The CDR3 region has the DNA TGTGCCAGCAGCAAAGGCATGGCAGGGGCTTTTTACGAGCAGTACTTC.

The V call is TRBV29-1, the J call TRBJ2-1; D gene unclear. The V and J ends lost 2 bases and 4 bases respectively, with 6 bases between them. The germline CDR1 and CDR2 sequences are SQVTM and ANQGSEA. The CDR3 consists of 12 residues. The CDR3 region is CSVEWRYNEQFF. The CDR3 bases are TGCAGCGTTGAATGGCGGTACAATGAGCAGTTCTTC.

The chain carries TRBV10-3 and TRBJ2-7, with D possibly matching TRBD2 (6 bases). CDR1 and CDR2 from the germline V gene are ENHRY and SYGVKD. Trimming took 2 bases from V and 8 from J, leaving 16 bases between them. CDR3 length: 14 amino acids. For the CDR3, the DNA is TGTGCCATCAGTGAGAGCGAGCGGGTTCCCAAGCAGTACTTC. It encodes CAISESERVPKQYF.

V usage is TRBV19 and J usage is TRBJ2-1; 11 nucleotides match TRBD2. Germline V gene sequence: CDR1 LNHDA, CDR2 SQIVND (reference sequence). Losses at the gene ends were 4 bases for V and 4 bases for J; bases not matched to a gene: 12. This CDR3 has 18 residues. The CDR3 is CASSTGTSGLTYYNEQFF. DNA of the CDR3: TGTGCCAGTAGTACCGGGACTAGCGGTCTTACTTATTACAATGAGCAGTTCTTC. Together with reference TRBV19 and TRBJ2-1, the CDR3 gives the full variable domain: DGGITQSPKYLFRKEGQNVTLSCEQNLNHDAMYWYRQDPGQGLRLIYYSQIVNDFQKGDIAEGYSVSREKKESFPLTVTSAQKNPTAFYLCASSTGTSGLTYYNEQFFGPGTRLTVL.

The genes are TRBV4-1 and TRBJ1-4; D ambiguous. The germline CDR1 and CDR2 sequences are MGHRA and YSYEKL. V dropped 4 bases and J dropped 2 bases, with 11 bases sitting between them. The CDR3 loop spans 15 amino acids. CDR3 DNA sequence: TGCGCCAGCAGCCCCGCGGGCGTGACTAATGAAAAACTGTTTTTT. This gives the protein CASSPAGVTNEKLFF.